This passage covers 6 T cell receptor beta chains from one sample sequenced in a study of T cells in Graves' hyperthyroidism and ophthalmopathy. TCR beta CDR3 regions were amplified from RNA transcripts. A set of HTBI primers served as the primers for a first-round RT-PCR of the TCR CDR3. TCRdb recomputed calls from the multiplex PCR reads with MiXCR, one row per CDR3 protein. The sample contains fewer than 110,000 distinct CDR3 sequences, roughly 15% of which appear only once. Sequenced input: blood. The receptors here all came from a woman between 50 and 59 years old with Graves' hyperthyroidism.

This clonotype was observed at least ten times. CDR3 nucleotide sequence: TGTGCCAGCAGTTTATCGGCTAGCGGGAGCACCGGGGAGCAGTACTTC. Protein product: CASSLSASGSTGEQYF. V and J are TRBV27 and TRBJ2-7; 10 bases are shared with TRBD2. The J segment lost 7 bases and the V segment lost 0 bases, leaving 9 bases of the junction unmatched. This CDR3 spans 16 amino acids. The V gene's germline CDR1 is MNHEY and CDR2 SMNVEV (reference sequence).

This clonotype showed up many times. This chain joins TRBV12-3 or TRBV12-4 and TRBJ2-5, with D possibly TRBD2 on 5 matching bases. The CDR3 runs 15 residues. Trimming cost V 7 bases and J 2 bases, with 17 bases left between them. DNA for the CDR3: TGTGCCAGCACTCACCGAACCCCGGGGCAAGAGACCCAGTACTTC. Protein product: CASTHRTPGQETQYF.

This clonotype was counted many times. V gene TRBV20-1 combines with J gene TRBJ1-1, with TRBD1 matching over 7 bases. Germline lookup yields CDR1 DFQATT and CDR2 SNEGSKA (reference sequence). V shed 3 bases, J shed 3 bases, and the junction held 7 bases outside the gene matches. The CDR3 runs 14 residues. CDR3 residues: CSASRGRGDTEAFF. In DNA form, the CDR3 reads TGCAGTGCTAGTAGGGGGCGCGGGGACACTGAAGCTTTCTTT.

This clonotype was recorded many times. CDR3 protein: CASSLEGESLNTEAFF. The CDR3 DNA reads TGTGCCAGCAGCTTGGAAGGGGAGAGTTTGAACACTGAAGCTTTCTTT. The V and J genes are TRBV5-6 and TRBJ1-1, with D perhaps TRBD1 (5 bases). Germline CDR1 and CDR2: SGHDT and YYEEEE. The CDR3 runs 16 residues. V dropped 0 bases and J dropped 0 bases, with 12 bases sitting between them.

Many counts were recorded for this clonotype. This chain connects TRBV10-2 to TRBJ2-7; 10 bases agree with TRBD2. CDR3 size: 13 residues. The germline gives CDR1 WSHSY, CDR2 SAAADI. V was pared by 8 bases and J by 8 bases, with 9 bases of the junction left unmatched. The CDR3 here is CASGPGLASQQYV. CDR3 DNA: TGCGCCAGCGGGCCGGGACTAGCGTCGCAGCAGTACGTC.

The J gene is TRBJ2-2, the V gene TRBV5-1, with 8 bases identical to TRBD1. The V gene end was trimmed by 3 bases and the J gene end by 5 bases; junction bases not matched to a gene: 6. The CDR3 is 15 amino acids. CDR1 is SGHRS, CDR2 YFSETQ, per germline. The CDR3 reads CASSWGTGLTGELFF. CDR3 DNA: TGCGCCAGCAGCTGGGGGACAGGATTAACCGGGGAGCTGTTTTTT.